This T cell receptor (beta chain) derives from a study of beta chain features in type 1 diabetes. For the study at large: Researchers looked at approximately 110,000,000 sorted cells across all samples. Study conclusions and caveats: Type 1 diabetes patients had TCRB CDR3s that were shorter (moderately but significantly so) in all four CD4+ subsets. Short templates might get an advantage during PCR, and this would be equal in patients and controls.

This clone was recorded at least ten times. Antigen unknown. Expressed TCRB transcripts were sequenced because the isolated RNA had all been reverse transcribed beforehand. About 3.7 million reads, on average, came from each naive, central memory and regulatory T cell sample. Sequencing used immunoSEQ multiplex PCR; TCRdb keeps in-frame clones, though not all of them. Here the sample spans about 660,000 clones, over 13% being singletons. Germline V gene lookup returns CDR1 PRHDT and CDR2 FYEKMQ (reference sequence). The V gene lost 2 bases and the J gene lost 10 bases, with 9 bases spanning the gap. The CDR3 consists of 12 residues. Naive, central memory, regulatory and stem cell-like memory cells within the CD4+ compartment were sorted using CD45RO/CCR7/CD25/CD127/CD95/CD27.

The clonotype was recovered from a man aged 18 to 35 with type 1 diabetes. What was sequenced was naive CD4+ T cells from blood. The V and J genes are TRBV13 and TRBJ2-1; D perhaps matches TRBD2 (5 bases). This CDR3 is CASSLYRGEQFF. The CDR3 DNA sequence: TGTGCCAGCAGCTTATACCGAGGGGAGCAGTTCTTC. Supplemented by reference TRBV13 and TRBJ2-1, the full variable domain reads AAGVIQSPRHLIKEKRETATLKCYPIPRHDTVYWYQQGPGQDPQFLISFYEKMQSDKGSIPDRFSAQQFSDYHSELNMSSLELGDSALYFCASSLYRGEQFFGPGTRLTVL.